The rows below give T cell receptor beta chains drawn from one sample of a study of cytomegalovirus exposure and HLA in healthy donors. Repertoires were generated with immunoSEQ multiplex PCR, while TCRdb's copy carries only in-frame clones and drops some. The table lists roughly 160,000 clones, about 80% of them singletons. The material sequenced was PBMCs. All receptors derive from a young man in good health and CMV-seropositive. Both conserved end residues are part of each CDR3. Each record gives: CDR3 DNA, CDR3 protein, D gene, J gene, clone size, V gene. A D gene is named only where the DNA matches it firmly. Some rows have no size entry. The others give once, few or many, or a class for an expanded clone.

cdr3_nt: TGTGCCAGCAGCTTAGATCAAGGCGGAGACGTCCATGAGCAGTTCTTC
cdr3_aa: CASSLDQGGDVHEQFF
d_call: .
j_call: TRBJ2-1
clone_size: .
v_call: TRBV11-2

cdr3_nt: TGTGCCAGCAGCCTCCAGGGGGAGGAGACCCAGTACTTC
cdr3_aa: CASSLQGEETQYF
d_call: TRBD1
j_call: TRBJ2-5
clone_size: .
v_call: TRBV9

cdr3_nt: TGTGCCAGCAGCTGGGACCGAAGGGAGGGGCAGTACTTC
cdr3_aa: CASSWDRREGQYF
d_call: TRBD2
j_call: TRBJ2-7
clone_size: .
v_call: TRBV13

cdr3_nt: TGTGCCAGCAGTTACTTCGCGGCCTCCCCCTCAGATACGCAGTATTTT
cdr3_aa: CASSYFAASPSDTQYF
d_call: .
j_call: TRBJ2-3
clone_size: .
v_call: TRBV6-5

cdr3_nt: TGTGCCAGCAGCTTAGTTTCGGGCGGGGGGGCCGCAGATACGCAGTATTTT
cdr3_aa: CASSLVSGGGAADTQYF
d_call: TRBD2
j_call: TRBJ2-3
clone_size: once
v_call: TRBV7-2

cdr3_nt: TGTGCCAGAGGGTCCGACAGACGGCAGCCCCAGCATTTT
cdr3_aa: CARGSDRRQPQHF
d_call: .
j_call: TRBJ1-5
clone_size: .
v_call: TRBV2

cdr3_nt: TGTGCCAGCAGTGAAAGGGGGCGGGGGGGCACAGATACGCAGTATTTT
cdr3_aa: CASSERGRGGTDTQYF
d_call: .
j_call: TRBJ2-3
clone_size: .
v_call: TRBV6-1

cdr3_nt: TGTGCCTGGAGTTACGGTCGAAACACTGAAGCTTTCTTT
cdr3_aa: CAWSYGRNTEAFF
d_call: .
j_call: TRBJ1-1
clone_size: .
v_call: TRBV30

cdr3_nt: TGTGCCAGCAGCCAAGACAGGGTCCCAGAGACCCAGTACTTC
cdr3_aa: CASSQDRVPETQYF
d_call: .
j_call: TRBJ2-5
clone_size: .
v_call: TRBV4-2

cdr3_nt: TGCGCCAGCAGGGTGAGTGGAGGTTACGAGCAGTACTTC
cdr3_aa: CASRVSGGYEQYF
d_call: .
j_call: TRBJ2-7
clone_size: .
v_call: TRBV5-1

cdr3_nt: TGTGCTAGTGGTTCTACCCTTACGCAGTATTTT
cdr3_aa: CASGSTLTQYF
d_call: .
j_call: TRBJ2-3
clone_size: .
v_call: TRBV12-5

cdr3_nt: TGTGCCAGCAGTGACCTGACAGGCAATCAGCCCCAGCATTTT
cdr3_aa: CASSDLTGNQPQHF
d_call: .
j_call: TRBJ1-5
clone_size: .
v_call: TRBV2

cdr3_nt: TGTGCCAGCAGCTTAGGACAGGGGGCTAGCACAGATACGCAGTATTTT
cdr3_aa: CASSLGQGASTDTQYF
d_call: TRBD1
j_call: TRBJ2-3
clone_size: .
v_call: TRBV11-2

cdr3_nt: TGTGCCAGCAGTTGGGACGGGAGCTCCTACGAGCAGTACTTC
cdr3_aa: CASSWDGSSYEQYF
d_call: .
j_call: TRBJ2-7
clone_size: once
v_call: TRBV27

cdr3_nt: TGCGCCAGCAACTTGGGGCAGGGGGCTTACGAGCAGTACTTC
cdr3_aa: CASNLGQGAYEQYF
d_call: TRBD1
j_call: TRBJ2-7
clone_size: .
v_call: TRBV5-1

cdr3_nt: TGTGCCAGTAGTATAGCGGCAGGGGACAACTATGGCTACACCTTC
cdr3_aa: CASSIAAGDNYGYTF
d_call: .
j_call: TRBJ1-2
clone_size: .
v_call: TRBV19

cdr3_nt: TGTGCCAGCAGCCCTACGACAGGGGGCTCTGATGATGAAAAACTGTTTTTT
cdr3_aa: CASSPTTGGSDDEKLFF
d_call: TRBD1
j_call: TRBJ1-4
clone_size: .
v_call: TRBV9

cdr3_nt: TGTGCCAGCAGTTACGGGGACAGGGCTAATGAAAAACTGTTTTTT
cdr3_aa: CASSYGDRANEKLFF
d_call: TRBD1
j_call: TRBJ1-4
clone_size: few
v_call: TRBV6-6

cdr3_nt: TGTGCCAGCAGTTTAACGGCAGGGGGATTTTTCTACGAGCAGTACTTC
cdr3_aa: CASSLTAGGFFYEQYF
d_call: TRBD1
j_call: TRBJ2-7
clone_size: .
v_call: TRBV27

cdr3_nt: TGTGCCAGCAGCCCAGGGACAGGGCACACTGAAGCTTTCTTT
cdr3_aa: CASSPGTGHTEAFF
d_call: TRBD1
j_call: TRBJ1-1
clone_size: .
v_call: TRBV7-2

cdr3_nt: TGTGCCAGCGGACCTCTAGCGGGGGGTATTAATACGCAGTATTTT
cdr3_aa: CASGPLAGGINTQYF
d_call: TRBD2
j_call: TRBJ2-3
clone_size: few
v_call: TRBV27

cdr3_nt: TGTGCCAGCAGCCCCAATCAGGGGGCAGGTGGAAACACCATATATTTT
cdr3_aa: CASSPNQGAGGNTIYF
d_call: TRBD1
j_call: TRBJ1-3
clone_size: few
v_call: TRBV14

cdr3_nt: TGTGCCAGCAGCAAAGCGCTTTCGATATATTGGCACGAAGCTTTCTTT
cdr3_aa: CASSKALSIYWHEAFF
d_call: .
j_call: TRBJ1-1
clone_size: .
v_call: TRBV21-1

cdr3_nt: TGTGCCAGCAGCCCTGCGGGGTGGAGCACAGATACGCAGTATTTT
cdr3_aa: CASSPAGWSTDTQYF
d_call: .
j_call: TRBJ2-3
clone_size: .
v_call: TRBV7-7

cdr3_nt: TGTGCCAGCAGCTTAAGGGACAGGGCCACAGATACGCAGTATTTT
cdr3_aa: CASSLRDRATDTQYF
d_call: TRBD1
j_call: TRBJ2-3
clone_size: .
v_call: TRBV7-9

cdr3_nt: TGTGCCAGCAGTGAAGGGAGGGGCAGGGGGCGAAGTACTGAAGCTTTCTTT
cdr3_aa: CASSEGRGRGRSTEAFF
d_call: TRBD1
j_call: TRBJ1-1
clone_size: .
v_call: TRBV2

cdr3_nt: TGTGCCATCAGTGAGTCGACTCAACGGGAGGCCCCCTACGAGCAGTACTTC
cdr3_aa: CAISESTQREAPYEQYF
d_call: TRBD2
j_call: TRBJ2-7
clone_size: .
v_call: TRBV10-3

cdr3_nt: TGTGCTAGTGGTCGCGACACGGTGGCTGAAGCTTTCTTT
cdr3_aa: CASGRDTVAEAFF
d_call: .
j_call: TRBJ1-1
clone_size: once
v_call: TRBV12-5

cdr3_nt: TGTGCCAGTAGTATTGAGGGCCAGTCCTACAATGAGCAGTTCTTC
cdr3_aa: CASSIEGQSYNEQFF
d_call: .
j_call: TRBJ2-1
clone_size: .
v_call: TRBV19

cdr3_nt: TGTGCCTGGATCCCGAGTCGACAACAGGGGGGCTACACCTTC
cdr3_aa: CAWIPSRQQGGYTF
d_call: TRBD1
j_call: TRBJ1-2
clone_size: .
v_call: TRBV30

cdr3_nt: TGTGCCAGTAACTACAGGGAACACGGCTACACCTTC
cdr3_aa: CASNYREHGYTF
d_call: .
j_call: TRBJ1-2
clone_size: .
v_call: TRBV7-2

cdr3_nt: TGTGCCAGCAGGCGAGACGACAGGGGCGGTTACGAGCAGTACTTC
cdr3_aa: CASRRDDRGGYEQYF
d_call: TRBD1
j_call: TRBJ2-7
clone_size: .
v_call: TRBV6-5

cdr3_nt: TGCGCCAGCAGCCAAGGAACGGGGGTAACCGATGAGCAGTTCTTC
cdr3_aa: CASSQGTGVTDEQFF
d_call: .
j_call: TRBJ2-1
clone_size: .
v_call: TRBV4-3

cdr3_nt: TGTGCCAGTAGAGCGGGGACTAGCGGGAGGGCCTCAAATGAGCAGTTCTTC
cdr3_aa: CASRAGTSGRASNEQFF
d_call: TRBD2
j_call: TRBJ2-1
clone_size: .
v_call: TRBV19

cdr3_nt: TGTGCCAGCAGTTCGGGGGGGTGGGGTTCACCCCTCCACTTT
cdr3_aa: CASSSGGWGSPLHF
d_call: .
j_call: TRBJ1-6
clone_size: .
v_call: TRBV27

cdr3_nt: TGCAGCGTAGGCGAGGGGAACACTGAAGCTTTCTTT
cdr3_aa: CSVGEGNTEAFF
d_call: .
j_call: TRBJ1-1
clone_size: .
v_call: TRBV29-1

cdr3_nt: TGCGCCAGCAAAATGGGACAGAAAGAGACCCAGTACTTC
cdr3_aa: CASKMGQKETQYF
d_call: TRBD1
j_call: TRBJ2-5
clone_size: .
v_call: TRBV5-1

cdr3_nt: TGTGCCAGTAACTCGGGGAAGCTTGGGGCCAACGTCCTGACTTTC
cdr3_aa: CASNSGKLGANVLTF
d_call: .
j_call: TRBJ2-6
clone_size: .
v_call: TRBV28

cdr3_nt: TGTGCCATCAGTGTGACAGCGGGTTACTACGAGCAGTACTTC
cdr3_aa: CAISVTAGYYEQYF
d_call: .
j_call: TRBJ2-7
clone_size: .
v_call: TRBV10-3

cdr3_nt: TGTGCCAGCACAATGGGACAGGGGAATACTGGGGAGCTGTTTTTT
cdr3_aa: CASTMGQGNTGELFF
d_call: TRBD1
j_call: TRBJ2-2
clone_size: .
v_call: TRBV6-5

cdr3_nt: TGTGCCAGTAGTCAGTACAGGGAGCGAGAGACCCAGTACTTC
cdr3_aa: CASSQYRERETQYF
d_call: .
j_call: TRBJ2-5
clone_size: .
v_call: TRBV19

cdr3_nt: TGTGCCAGTAGTATTGACAGGGGAGTTCAGCCCCAGCATTTT
cdr3_aa: CASSIDRGVQPQHF
d_call: TRBD1
j_call: TRBJ1-5
clone_size: .
v_call: TRBV19

cdr3_nt: TGTGCCAGCAGAAAAGGGGGTGCAACTAATGAAAAACTGTTTTTT
cdr3_aa: CASRKGGATNEKLFF
d_call: .
j_call: TRBJ1-4
clone_size: once
v_call: TRBV9

cdr3_nt: TGTGCCAGCCGAGAGGACAGGGTTAATTCACCCCTCCACTTT
cdr3_aa: CASREDRVNSPLHF
d_call: TRBD1
j_call: TRBJ1-6
clone_size: .
v_call: TRBV5-4

cdr3_nt: TGTGCCTGGAGTGTGGGTACAGGTTCCTACGAGCAGTACTTC
cdr3_aa: CAWSVGTGSYEQYF
d_call: .
j_call: TRBJ2-7
clone_size: .
v_call: TRBV30

cdr3_nt: TGTGCCAGCAGCTTGGAAGTTGTAACAGGGATTGACGGTCAGCCCCAGCATTTT
cdr3_aa: CASSLEVVTGIDGQPQHF
d_call: .
j_call: TRBJ1-5
clone_size: few
v_call: TRBV5-5

cdr3_nt: TGCGCCAGCAGCGAACAGGGTGGGAATGAAAAACTGTTTTTT
cdr3_aa: CASSEQGGNEKLFF
d_call: .
j_call: TRBJ1-4
clone_size: .
v_call: TRBV5-1

cdr3_nt: TGTGCCAGCAGCGGGAAGACTAGCGGGAGTTCGCGTGAGCAGTTCTTC
cdr3_aa: CASSGKTSGSSREQFF
d_call: TRBD2
j_call: TRBJ2-1
clone_size: .
v_call: TRBV2

cdr3_nt: TGTGCCAGCAGCCAAGATAGAATAGCTAGCTACGAGCAGTACTTC
cdr3_aa: CASSQDRIASYEQYF
d_call: .
j_call: TRBJ2-7
clone_size: few
v_call: TRBV4-2

cdr3_nt: TGTGCCACCGGACAGGGGGCTTATTCACCCCTCCACTTT
cdr3_aa: CATGQGAYSPLHF
d_call: TRBD1
j_call: TRBJ1-6
clone_size: .
v_call: TRBV6-1

cdr3_nt: TGTGCCAGCAATCTCCGCGGGGACGATACGCAGTATTTT
cdr3_aa: CASNLRGDDTQYF
d_call: .
j_call: TRBJ2-3
clone_size: few
v_call: TRBV4-2

cdr3_nt: TGTGCCAGCAGCTTAGCAGGAGTTTCTTCCTACAATGAGCAGTTCTTC
cdr3_aa: CASSLAGVSSYNEQFF
d_call: .
j_call: TRBJ2-1
clone_size: .
v_call: TRBV7-9

cdr3_nt: TGCAGCGCGACTACGGATAATGAAAAACTGTTTTTT
cdr3_aa: CSATTDNEKLFF
d_call: .
j_call: TRBJ1-4
clone_size: few
v_call: TRBV29-1

cdr3_nt: TGTGCCAGCAGCCGAGAGACTAATCAGCCCCAGCATTTT
cdr3_aa: CASSRETNQPQHF
d_call: .
j_call: TRBJ1-5
clone_size: .
v_call: TRBV14

cdr3_nt: TGTGCCATCGGAGGGACCCATCCAGGGAAATACACTGAAGCTTTCTTT
cdr3_aa: CAIGGTHPGKYTEAFF
d_call: .
j_call: TRBJ1-1
clone_size: .
v_call: TRBV10-3

cdr3_nt: TGTGCCATCAGTGGGGCGATGGGCAGTAGCAATCAGCCCCAGCATTTT
cdr3_aa: CAISGAMGSSNQPQHF
d_call: .
j_call: TRBJ1-5
clone_size: .
v_call: TRBV10-3

cdr3_nt: TGTGCCAGCAGTTACTCCTATTTGAACACTGAAGCTTTCTTT
cdr3_aa: CASSYSYLNTEAFF
d_call: .
j_call: TRBJ1-1
clone_size: .
v_call: TRBV6-5